This TCR beta chain was retrieved from a study of blood T cell repertoires in COVID-19. The CDR3 spans 13 residues. The ends lost 8 bases at V and 2 bases at J; junction bases unmatched: 3. TCRdb's table, derived via immunoSEQ multiplex PCR, lists solely in-frame clones and lacks some. The top ten hold roughly 8.8% of the sample, which has around 190,000 clones, about 70% seen once. This clone was recorded once. The source of this sequence is a woman aged 45-65 years with active or convalescent COVID-19. The sample comprised peripheral blood. The chain links TRBV12-3 or TRBV12-4 to TRBJ2-3; TRBD2 matches at 8 bases. For the CDR3, the DNA is TGTGCCAGCTTAGCGGGGTTCACAGATACGCAGTATTTT. Residues: CASLAGFTDTQYF.